These 2 T cell receptor beta chains came from one sample sequenced in a study of technical replicates of blood from a handful of donors. Assay used: immunoSEQ multiplex PCR; TCRdb lists only in-frame clones, some missing. The sample consists of some 74,000 clones, just under 95% of them appearing once. The sequenced material came from T cells isolated from PBMCs. These receptors were collected from a human donor in good health.

The CDR3 loop is CSVPQYPPYEQYF. The CDR3 DNA is TGCAGCGTTCCCCAGTATCCCCCCTACGAGCAGTACTTC. The chain recombines TRBV29-1 with TRBJ2-7; D is unresolved. Germline CDR1 is SQVTM and CDR2 is ANQGSEA. CDR3 length: 13 residues. V was cut by 5 bases and J by 2 bases, with 13 bases left in between.

This sequence joins TRBV10-2 and TRBJ1-4; D not certain. Germline loops: CDR1 WSHSY, CDR2 SAAADI. This CDR3 comprises 14 residues. Trimming shortened V by 6 bases and J by 6 bases, and 14 bases separated the two germline ends. The CDR3 here is CASRRRGVYEKLFF. The CDR3 nucleotides are TGCGCCAGCAGGAGGCGGGGTGTGTATGAAAAACTGTTTTTT.